The 10 T cell receptor beta chains listed next were all sequenced from one sample in a study of blood T cell repertoires in COVID-19. Sequenced by immunoSEQ multiplex PCR; TCRdb stores in-frame clones only, minus some. The sample carries tens of thousands of clones, around nine tenths recorded once. Sequenced: peripheral blood. The receptors originated from a human donor in a cohort sampled during active COVID-19.

V usage is TRBV13 and J usage is TRBJ2-7; 12 bases map to TRBD2. After removal of 5 bases from V and 4 bases from J, the junction contained 9 bases not matched to a gene. The germline gives CDR1 PRHDT, CDR2 FYEKMQ (reference sequence). The CDR3 loop spans 16 amino acids. The CDR3 protein is CASSPRTSGALYEQYF. CDR3 nucleotide sequence: TGTGCCAGCAGCCCCCGGACTAGCGGGGCCCTATACGAGCAGTACTTC.

The rearrangement uses TRBV4-2 and TRBJ1-1, with a possible D match to TRBD1 (6 bases). CDR3 length: 14 amino acids. Germline V CDR1 and CDR2: LGHNA, YNFKEQ. V shed 2 bases and J shed 4 bases, with 11 bases lying between them. CDR3 region: CASSQLTGLTEAFF. As DNA, the CDR3 is TGTGCCAGCAGCCAACTTACAGGGCTCACTGAAGCTTTCTTT.

The rearrangement joins TRBV19 to TRBJ1-1, with D tentatively TRBD1 (6 bases). The CDR3 covers 13 residues. Germline CDR1 is LNHDA and CDR2 is SQIVND (reference sequence). Trimming cost V 7 bases and J 6 bases, with 15 bases left between them. The CDR3 DNA sequence: TGTGCCAGTATCCGGGAGGCAGGGGCTGAAGCTTTCTTT. Amino acids: CASIREAGAEAFF.

The chain recombines TRBV7-2 with TRBJ1-6; D gene unclear. The CDR3 has 15 residues. The germline V gene has CDR1 SGHTA and CDR2 FQGNSA. V was clipped by 7 bases and J by 0 bases, with 10 bases between them. CDR3 nucleotide sequence: TGTGCCAGCATCGACGGGAGCTCCTATAATTCACCCCTCCACTTT. Amino acid sequence: CASIDGSSYNSPLHF. Variable domain in full (rest from reference TRBV7-2 and TRBJ1-6): GAGVSQSPSNKVTEKGKDVELRCDPISGHTALYWYRQSLGQGLEFLIYFQGNSAPDKSGLPSDRFSAERTGGSVSTLTIQRTQQEDSAVYLCASIDGSSYNSPLHFGNGTRLTVT.

This chain connects TRBV7-2 to TRBJ2-7, with 8 bases matching TRBD1. V was clipped by 5 bases and J by 5 bases; unmatched bases: 11. CDR1 is SGHTA and CDR2 is FQGNSA in the germline V gene. The CDR3 length is 15 residues. The CDR3 nucleotides read TGTGCCAGCAGCCCACCCCTGACAGGGGACCACGAGCAGTACTTC. Amino acid sequence: CASSPPLTGDHEQYF.

CDR3 nucleotide sequence: TGTGCCTGGATTTTTTGCAGGGGTTACGAGCAGTACTTC. This gives the protein CAWIFCRGYEQYF. The chain links TRBV30 to TRBJ2-7, with D possibly being TRBD1 (6 bases). Deletions cut 4 bases from V and 4 bases from J, with 14 bases between. Germline loops: CDR1 GTSNPN, CDR2 SVGIG (reference sequence). The length of the CDR3 is 13 residues.

The chain carries TRBV19 and TRBJ2-7; 7 bases line up with TRBD1. The CDR3 consists of 15 residues. CDR1 is LNHDA, CDR2 SQIVND, per germline (reference sequence). V shed 5 bases, J shed 0 bases, and the junction held 7 bases outside the gene matches. The CDR3 spells CASSPKQGSSYEQYF. CDR3 DNA: TGTGCCAGTAGTCCGAAACAGGGGAGCTCCTACGAGCAGTACTTC. Filled out from reference TRBV19 and TRBJ2-7, the complete variable domain reads DGGITQSPKYLFRKEGQNVTLSCEQNLNHDAMYWYRQDPGQGLRLIYYSQIVNDFQKGDIAEGYSVSREKKESFPLTVTSAQKNPTAFYLCASSPKQGSSYEQYFGPGTRLTVT.

This chain uses TRBV7-9 with TRBJ1-2; D not certain. The V gene's germline CDR1 is SEHNR and CDR2 FQNEAQ (reference sequence). V lost 3 bases, J lost 2 bases, and 13 bases lay in between. CDR3 size: 15 residues. CDR3 DNA sequence: TGTGCCAGCAGCTTGTGGGCAGGCACCAACTATGGCTACACCTTC. Its translation: CASSLWAGTNYGYTF.

This rearrangement joins TRBV5-1 to TRBJ1-2; no clear D gene. V lost 2 bases and J 1 base, leaving 24 bases between the germline ends. This CDR3 spans 19 amino acids. The germline V gene has CDR1 SGHRS and CDR2 YFSETQ. In DNA, the CDR3 is TGCGCCAGCAGCTTCCATCGACCCGGGGAGCCGCTCGTTAACTATGGCTACACCTTC. Amino acids: CASSFHRPGEPLVNYGYTF.

V usage is TRBV6-5 and J usage is TRBJ2-1; 11 bases match TRBD2. CDR1 is MNHEY, CDR2 SVGAGI, per germline. The CDR3 extends over 14 amino acids. V was pared by 7 bases and J by 4 bases, with 3 bases of the junction left unmatched. DNA of the CDR3: TGTGCCAGCATCCCTAGCGGGGGGTACAATGAGCAGTTCTTC. It codes for CASIPSGGYNEQFF.